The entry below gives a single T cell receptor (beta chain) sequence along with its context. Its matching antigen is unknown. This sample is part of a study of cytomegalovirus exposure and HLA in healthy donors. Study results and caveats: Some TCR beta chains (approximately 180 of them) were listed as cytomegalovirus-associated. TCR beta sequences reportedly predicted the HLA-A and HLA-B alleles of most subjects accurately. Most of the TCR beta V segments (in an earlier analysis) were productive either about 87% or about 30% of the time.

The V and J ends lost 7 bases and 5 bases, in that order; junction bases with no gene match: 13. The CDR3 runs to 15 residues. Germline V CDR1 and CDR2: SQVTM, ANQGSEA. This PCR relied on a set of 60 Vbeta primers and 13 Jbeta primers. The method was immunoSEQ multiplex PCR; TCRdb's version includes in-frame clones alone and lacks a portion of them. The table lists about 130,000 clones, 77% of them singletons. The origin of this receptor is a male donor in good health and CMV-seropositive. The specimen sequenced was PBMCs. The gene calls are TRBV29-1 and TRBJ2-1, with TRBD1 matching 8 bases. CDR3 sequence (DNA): TGCAGCGGCTTTTTCCAGGGGGCGGAGGACAATGAGCAGTTCTTC. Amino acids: CSGFFQGAEDNEQFF.